The present TCR beta chain was sequenced within a study of identical twins. A universal primer site arose from template switching, and cDNA bore unique molecular identifiers. TCRdb processed the 5' RACE reads anew with MiXCR; each CDR3 protein has one entry. The repertoire holds more than 350,000 distinct CDR3 sequences, 7% to 9.5% seen once, with approximately 9.3% in the top ten. This clonotype was counted at least ten times. Its antigen is unidentified. Study observations and caveats: Carriage of fewer insertions was seen in abundant cord blood beta clonotypes, whereas memory repertoires showed none. Modelling approaches yielded underestimates of out-of-frame TCR alpha sharing between monozygotic twins. A partial confounding effect on zero-insertion analyses could come from invariant MAIT and iNKT cells.

Germline V gene sequence: CDR1 MGHDK, CDR2 SYGVNS. CDR3 size: 15 residues. The V gene end was trimmed by 3 bases and the J gene end by 1 base; junction bases not matched to a gene: 6. Sequenced: naive T cells sorted from blood. The receptor was derived from a woman aged 45-65 years in good health. The V and J genes are TRBV25-1 and TRBJ2-7; 7 bases align to TRBD1. The CDR3 bases are TGTGCCAGCAGTGACGGGACAGCCCGTTCCTACGAGCAGTACTTC. This gives the protein CASSDGTARSYEQYF.